These 4 T cell receptor beta chains came from one sample sequenced in a study of T-cell memory formation after mild COVID-19. TCRdb re-derived calls from the 5' RACE reads in MiXCR, one entry per CDR3 protein. Found here are about 140,000 distinct CDR3 sequences, approximately 25% of them singletons; the top ten hold roughly 25%. The specimen was PBMCs or a T cell subset sorted from them (not recorded which). The receptors come from an adult woman who had mild COVID-19 (a few samples of this study predate the infection). Cell type and time point are not known.

The table lists this clonotype with a few counts. This chain joins TRBV20-1 and TRBJ1-1; possible D gene TRBD1, 6 bases. This CDR3 has 14 residues. Per germline, CDR1 DFQATT and CDR2 SNEGSKA (reference sequence). Trimming shortened V by 4 bases and J by 3 bases, and 15 bases separated the two germline ends. In nucleotides, the CDR3 is TGCAGTGCTACAAGTAAGGGGGATCACACTGAAGCTTTCTTT. Translation gives CSATSKGDHTEAFF.

V usage is TRBV7-2 and J usage is TRBJ2-1, with TRBD1 identical over 8 bases. V shed 5 bases, J shed 5 bases, and the junction held 5 bases outside the gene matches. This CDR3 contains 14 residues. Germline lookup yields CDR1 SGHTA and CDR2 FQGNSA. CDR3 loop: CASSLWDRNNEQFF. CDR3 DNA: TGTGCCAGCAGCCTATGGGACAGGAACAATGAGCAGTTCTTC.

This clonotype was seen only a few times. The V gene is TRBV4-2, the J gene TRBJ2-1, with TRBD2 matching over 11 bases. This CDR3 comprises 15 residues. The ends lost 4 bases at V and 10 bases at J; junction bases unmatched: 9. In germline, CDR1 is LGHNA, CDR2 YNFKEQ. CDR3 coding DNA: TGTGCCAGCAGCCCAACTAGCGGGAGCTCAGAGGAGCAGTTCTTC. Encoded protein: CASSPTSGSSEEQFF.

This clonotype was observed a few times. V usage is TRBV29-1 and J usage is TRBJ2-7; no clear D gene. V lost 0 bases, J lost 2 bases, and 8 bases lay in between. This CDR3 region has 13 residues. The germline gives CDR1 SQVTM, CDR2 ANQGSEA. The CDR3 region is CSVEENSPYEQYF. In DNA, the CDR3 is TGCAGCGTTGAAGAGAACAGCCCCTACGAGCAGTACTTC.